The 27 T cell receptor beta chains below were found in one sample sequenced in a study of human T cells and chemical hapten exposure. As to time point: pre-sensitization, week 0. As for treatment: therapeutic diphenylcyclopropenone sensitization with weekly scalp DPC. TCRdb reprocessed the RACE reads with MiXCR, giving one entry per CDR3 protein. The sample holds 65,000 to 90,000 distinct CDR3 sequences; around 15% are singletons and the top ten take over 3.5%. The specimen was whole blood, collected in connection with sensitization to the hapten diphenylcyclopropenone (DPC). The receptors come from a woman in her fifties or sixties with alopecia areata. Some clones in this sample may be carry-over from other donors' samples.

This clonotype was recorded a few times. This chain links TRBV25-1 with TRBJ1-1; unclear D gene. Trimming left V 3 bases short and J 7 bases short, with 21 bases between. There are 16 residues in the CDR3. Germline V CDR1 and CDR2: MGHDK, SYGVNS. The CDR3 nucleotides read TGTGCCAGCAGTGATCTAATGGCGGTCAGCTATAATGAAGCTTTCTTT. This encodes CASSDLMAVSYNEAFF.

This clonotype counts as medium-sized (0.01 to 0.1%). The rearrangement links TRBV29-1 to TRBJ2-4, with D tentatively TRBD1 (5 bases). V gave up 7 bases and J gave up 0 bases, with 16 bases separating them. The CDR3 length is 15 residues. The germline V gene has CDR1 SQVTM and CDR2 ANQGSEA. The CDR3 here is CSARIQGLAKNIQYF. The CDR3 DNA is TGCAGCGCCAGAATCCAGGGTTTAGCCAAAAACATTCAGTACTTC. The full variable domain, in which reference TRBV29-1 and TRBJ2-4 provide the parts outside the CDR3, is SAVISQKPSRDICQRGTSLTIQCQVDSQVTMMFWYRQQPGQSLTLIATANQGSEATYESGFVIDKFPISRPNLTFSTLTVSNMSPEDSSIYLCSARIQGLAKNIQYFGAGTRLSVL.

V and J are TRBV19 and TRBJ2-1; the match to TRBD2 covers 8 bases. The germline V gene encodes CDR1 LNHDA and CDR2 SQIVND (reference sequence). CDR3 length equals 14 residues. V shed 4 bases, J shed 7 bases, and the junction held 6 bases outside the gene matches. The CDR3 DNA sequence: TGTGCCAGTAGTAAACCGGGACTAGTAAATGAGCAGTTCTTC. It translates to CASSKPGLVNEQFF.

This clonotype was picked up a small number of times. V gene TRBV7-2 combines with J gene TRBJ2-5; 12 bases match TRBD2. This CDR3 region has 14 residues. J was trimmed by 5 bases and V by 6 bases; bases with no gene match: 4. The germline V gene has CDR1 SGHTA and CDR2 FQGNSA. The CDR3 sequence: CASRPTSGSETQYF. The DNA of the CDR3 is TGTGCCAGCAGGCCGACTAGCGGGAGTGAGACCCAGTACTTC.

The V gene is TRBV10-3, the J gene TRBJ2-7; 8 bases match TRBD2. The CDR3 has 13 amino acids. J was trimmed by 4 bases and V by 7 bases; bases with no gene match: 6. Germline V lookup: CDR1 ENHRY, CDR2 SYGVKD. The CDR3 reads CAIKAGESYEQYF. The CDR3 nucleotides read TGTGCCATCAAAGCGGGAGAGTCTTACGAGCAGTACTTC.

J is TRBJ2-7 and V is TRBV3-1; TRBD1 agrees at 9 bases. This CDR3 contains 15 residues. Germline trimming cut 5 bases from V and 0 bases from J; bases unmatched to any gene: 5. Germline CDR1 is LGHDT and CDR2 is YNNKEL (reference sequence). In nucleotides, the CDR3 is TGTGCCAGCAGCTGGGGACAGGGCTACTCCTACGAGCAGTACTTC. Amino acids: CASSWGQGYSYEQYF.

This clonotype was counted a few times. V usage is TRBV7-9 and J usage is TRBJ1-3; weak D call: TRBD1 (5 bases). Germline loops: CDR1 SEHNR, CDR2 FQNEAQ (reference sequence). Deletions cut 5 bases from V and 4 bases from J, with 12 bases between. This CDR3 region has 14 residues. The CDR3: CASSIGQGGNTIYF. CDR3 sequence (DNA): TGTGCCAGCAGCATAGGACAAGGAGGAAACACCATATATTTT.

This clonotype came up a few times. The V gene is TRBV18, the J gene TRBJ2-2; D unclear. CDR3 length equals 13 residues. The germline V gene encodes CDR1 KGHSH and CDR2 LQKENI. Deletions cut 5 bases from V and 3 bases from J, with 7 bases between. DNA for the CDR3: TGTGCCAGCTCATCCCGAGACACCGGGGAGCTGTTTTTT. Translation: CASSSRDTGELFF. Full variable domain (remainder filled in from reference TRBV18 and TRBJ2-2): NAGVMQNPRHLVRRRGQEARLRCSPMKGHSHVYWYRQLPEEGLKFMVYLQKENIIDESGMPKERFSAEFPKEGPSILRIQQVVRGDSAAYFCASSSRDTGELFFGEGSRLTVL.

This clonotype was seen many times. V usage is TRBV20-1 and J usage is TRBJ1-5, with 7 bases that match TRBD1. This CDR3 is 13 amino acids long. V lost 0 bases, J lost 6 bases, and 2 bases stayed unmatched. CDR1 and CDR2 from the germline V gene are DFQATT and SNEGSKA (reference sequence). The CDR3 DNA follows: TGCAGTGCTAGAGAGCCAGGGGGTCAGCCCCAGCATTTT. Translating it yields CSAREPGGQPQHF.

Only a few counts were recorded for this clonotype. This CDR3 reads CASSYESGGTRSYNEQFF. The CDR3 coding sequence is TGTGCCAGCAGTTACGAATCGGGAGGTACCCGCTCCTACAATGAGCAGTTCTTC. V gene TRBV6-2 or TRBV6-3 combines with J gene TRBJ2-1, with 7 positions matching TRBD2. From germline, CDR1 is MNHEY and CDR2 SVGEGT. The trim removed 2 bases at V and 0 bases at J, leaving 10 bases unmatched. The CDR3 sequence is 18 residues long.

In this sample, this clonotype turned up a few times. The chain has TRBV4-3 and TRBJ2-1, with 10 bases matching TRBD1. The V and J ends lost 4 bases and 5 bases, in that order; junction bases with no gene match: 8. The length of the CDR3 is 16 residues. Germline lookup yields CDR1 LGHNA and CDR2 YSLEER. CDR3 nucleotides: TGCGCCAGCAGCCGAGAGACAGGGGGCGATCACAATGAGCAGTTCTTC. Its translation: CASSRETGGDHNEQFF.

The V and J genes are TRBV7-2 and TRBJ2-1; the D gene is possibly TRBD2 (5 bases). V was clipped by 1 base and J by 8 bases, with 9 bases between them. The CDR3 is 13 residues long. Germline lookup yields CDR1 SGHTA and CDR2 FQGNSA. The CDR3 loop is CASSLERADEQFF. Written as DNA, the CDR3 is TGTGCCAGCAGCTTAGAGAGGGCCGATGAGCAGTTCTTC.

This clonotype qualifies as medium-sized. This rearrangement joins TRBV20-1 to TRBJ2-2; 13 nucleotides line up with TRBD2. The V segment lost 2 bases and the J segment 5 bases; nucleotides outside the gene matches: 5. CDR3 size: 16 residues. Germline lookup yields CDR1 DFQATT and CDR2 SNEGSKA (reference sequence). CDR3 nucleotide sequence: TGCAGTGCTAGAAAGACTAGCGGGAGGTTAACCGGGGAGCTGTTTTTT. Its translation: CSARKTSGRLTGELFF.

CDR3 amino acids: CASSLDATRRADTQYF. The CDR3 bases are TGCGCCAGCAGCTTAGACGCGACAAGGCGGGCAGATACGCAGTATTTT. The chain is built from TRBV5-1 and TRBJ2-3; weak D call: TRBD2 (5 bases). With 2 bases removed from V and 4 bases from J, the gap between germline ends came to 17 bases. The CDR3 extends over 16 amino acids. The germline CDR1 and CDR2 sequences are SGHRS and YFSETQ.

At least ten counts were recorded for this clonotype. This sequence joins TRBV4-1 and TRBJ2-1; TRBD2 agrees at 8 bases. Germline CDR1 is MGHRA and CDR2 is YSYEKL. V was clipped by 0 bases and J by 2 bases; unmatched bases: 0. The length of the CDR3 is 15 residues. CDR3 sequence reads: CASSQDSGTYNEQFF. The CDR3 DNA is TGCGCCAGCAGCCAAGATAGCGGGACCTACAATGAGCAGTTCTTC.

This chain joins TRBV4-3 and TRBJ2-1; 8 bases map to TRBD2. Germline V gene sequence: CDR1 LGHNA, CDR2 YSLEER. There are 19 residues in the CDR3. The trim removed 0 bases at V and 6 bases at J, leaving 16 bases unmatched. The CDR3 loop reads CASSQDRVEEREFPNEQFF. The CDR3 DNA sequence: TGCGCCAGCAGCCAAGATAGGGTCGAGGAGCGGGAGTTTCCCAATGAGCAGTTCTTC.

Notes on this clonotype: A read error is possible here, since a much larger clone lies one base away. The chain joins TRBV7-2 to TRBJ2-3; D is possibly TRBD1 or TRBD2 (6 bases each). The CDR3 length is 15 residues. The germline gives CDR1 SGHTA, CDR2 FQGNSA. CDR3 protein: CANSLTGGPTDTQYF. The CDR3, as DNA: TGTGCCAACAGCTTGACCGGGGGCCCCACAGATACGCAGTATTTT.

This clonotype was counted many times. V is TRBV20-1 and J is TRBJ1-6, with 7 bases identical to TRBD1. After removal of 7 bases from V and 9 bases from J, the junction contained 15 bases not matched to a gene. The CDR3 runs to 15 residues. Germline loops: CDR1 DFQATT, CDR2 SNEGSKA (reference sequence). The CDR3 nucleotides read TGCAGTGTTGCGCATCAGACAGGGAGGCGTTCACCCCTCCACTTT. The encoded protein is CSVAHQTGRRSPLHF.

This clonotype came up a few times. The rearrangement joins TRBV30 to TRBJ1-6, with D tentatively TRBD1 (5 bases). Trimming took off 1 base at V and 7 bases at J, with 8 bases between the two ends. Germline CDR1 and CDR2: GTSNPN and SVGIG (reference sequence). This CDR3 has 13 residues. The chain's CDR3 is CAWSARANSPLHF. DNA for the CDR3: TGTGCCTGGAGTGCCAGGGCAAATTCACCCCTCCACTTT.

The chain carries TRBV3-1 and TRBJ2-7; TRBD1 might be the D (6 bases). With 1 base removed from V and 11 bases from J, the gap between germline ends came to 12 bases. The germline CDR1 and CDR2 sequences are LGHDT and YNNKEL (reference sequence). The CDR3 length is 12 residues. CDR3 region: CASSQGGPKEYF. CDR3 DNA sequence: TGTGCCAGCAGCCAAGGGGGGCCCAAGGAGTACTTC.

V and J are TRBV11-2 and TRBJ2-2, with 10 nucleotides matching TRBD2. The J segment lost 1 base and the V segment lost 1 base, leaving 6 bases of the junction unmatched. The length of the CDR3 is 18 residues. The germline V gene encodes CDR1 SGHAT and CDR2 FQNNGV. CDR3 DNA sequence: TGTGCCAGCAGCTTAGTCCTAGCGGGAGTCGGGAACACCGGGGAGCTGTTTTTT. Translated: CASSLVLAGVGNTGELFF.

This clonotype has ten or more counts. The chain employs TRBV18 and TRBJ1-2; TRBD1 aligns across 7 bases. The trim removed 2 bases at V and 3 bases at J, leaving 6 bases unmatched. This CDR3 is built from 15 residues. The germline V gene has CDR1 KGHSH and CDR2 LQKENI. CDR3 sequence (DNA): TGTGCCAGCTCACCAACAGGGGTGGCTTACTATGGCTACACCTTC. Amino acid sequence: CASSPTGVAYYGYTF.

Only a few counts were recorded for this clonotype. The V gene is TRBV6-5, the J gene TRBJ2-2; maybe TRBD2 (5 bases). Deletions cut 5 bases from V and 1 base from J, with 8 bases between. The CDR3 extends over 14 amino acids. CDR1 is MNHEY, CDR2 SVGAGI, per germline. The CDR3 bases are TGTGCCAGCAGTCGAGGACTGAACACCGGGGAGCTGTTTTTT. As protein: CASSRGLNTGELFF.

This clonotype was detected a few times. The rearrangement uses TRBV29-1 and TRBJ2-7; D possibly corresponds to TRBD2 (7 bases). V was pared by 6 bases and J by 9 bases, with 21 bases between. This CDR3 spans 13 amino acids. Germline loops: CDR1 SQVTM, CDR2 ANQGSEA. This chain's CDR3 is CSVSGSGGRGQYF. In DNA form, the CDR3 reads TGCAGCGTCTCCGGCTCCGGGGGGCGCGGGCAGTACTTC.

The rearrangement joins TRBV2 to TRBJ2-2; a weak D match, TRBD1 (6 bases). Germline CDR1 SNHLY, CDR2 FYNNEI. The CDR3 consists of 15 residues. V gave up 6 bases and J gave up 4 bases, with 15 bases separating them. CDR3 DNA sequence: TGTGCCAGCAGACGCAGGGCAGGGGTCACCGGGGAGCTGTTTTTT. Encoded protein: CASRRRAGVTGELFF.

This chain uses TRBV20-1 with TRBJ2-1, with 10 nucleotides matching TRBD2. This CDR3 contains 15 residues. Per the germline V gene, CDR1 is DFQATT and CDR2 is SNEGSKA (reference sequence). The ends lost 6 bases at V and 0 bases at J; junction bases unmatched: 5. For the CDR3, the DNA is TGCAGTGCGCACGGGACTAGCGCCTCCTACAATGAGCAGTTCTTC. It is translated as CSAHGTSASYNEQFF.

The table lists this clonotype with a few counts. The junction and the germline gene differ at one end; a read error may be behind it. V gene TRBV10-3 combines with J gene TRBJ2-5; the D gene could be TRBD1 or TRBD2 (5 bases each). The germline gives CDR1 ENHRY, CDR2 SYGVKD. This CDR3 spans 11 amino acids. CDR3 bases: TGTGCCACCCGGGGAACAGGCAGGTCCGCCTTC. This codes for CATRGTGRSAF.